These 24 T cell receptor beta chains originate from one sample sequenced in a study of cytomegalovirus exposure and HLA in healthy donors. In the PCR, 60 Vbeta and 13 Jbeta primers were used. Sequenced by immunoSEQ multiplex PCR; TCRdb stores in-frame clones only, minus some. The sample yields over 150,000 clones, approximately 80% seen once. Sequenced material: PBMCs. The source is a man younger than 35 in good health and CMV-seronegative.

The V gene is TRBV7-8, the J gene TRBJ1-2, with 7 bases fitting TRBD1. The length of the CDR3 is 16 residues. Germline lookup yields CDR1 SGHVS and CDR2 FQNEAQ. The V gene end was trimmed by 4 bases and the J gene end by 4 bases; junction bases not matched to a gene: 12. CDR3 sequence: CASSSVSDRVTYGYTF. The CDR3 DNA follows: TGTGCCAGCAGCTCGGTATCCGACAGGGTAACCTATGGCTACACCTTC.

J is TRBJ1-5 and V is TRBV27; 8 nucleotides align to TRBD1. The CDR3 runs 18 residues. Germline trimming cut 1 base from V and 3 bases from J; bases unmatched to any gene: 11. The germline V gene encodes CDR1 MNHEY and CDR2 SMNVEV (reference sequence). The CDR3 spells CASSLYGQGNFLNQPQHF. The CDR3 region has the DNA TGTGCCAGCAGTTTATATGGACAGGGCAATTTTCTCAATCAGCCCCAGCATTTT.

The V gene is TRBV5-8, the J gene TRBJ1-5, with TRBD1 matching over 10 bases. This CDR3 contains 14 residues. Germline V lookup: CDR1 SGHTS, CDR2 YDEGEE. Trimming cost V 6 bases and J 6 bases; bases outside gene matches: 6. The CDR3 nucleotides are TGTGCCAGCACCCGGGGACAGGGGATTCAGCCCCAGCATTTT. Translating it yields CASTRGQGIQPQHF.

This chain links TRBV18 with TRBJ2-5; D is unclear. Germline V gene lookup returns CDR1 KGHSH and CDR2 LQKENI. This CDR3 is built from 13 residues. The V and J ends lost 5 bases and 1 base respectively, with 8 bases between them. In nucleotides, the CDR3 is TGTGCCAGCTCAGCGGTTACCCAAGAGACCCAGTACTTC. Residues: CASSAVTQETQYF.

V is TRBV6-1 and J is TRBJ2-2, with 11 bases lining up with TRBD2. The CDR3 runs 15 residues. CDR1 and CDR2 from the germline V gene are MNHNS and SASEGT. V dropped 7 bases and J dropped 6; count of bases not matched to a gene: 7. The CDR3 sequence: CASKETSGIAGELFF. CDR3 bases: TGTGCCAGCAAGGAGACTAGCGGGATCGCCGGGGAGCTGTTTTTT.

This chain connects TRBV6-5 to TRBJ1-6; 8 bases line up with TRBD1. The trim removed 8 bases at V and 9 bases at J, leaving 6 bases unmatched. Germline V CDR1 and CDR2: MNHEY, SVGAGI. The CDR3 loop spans 13 amino acids. The chain's CDR3 is CASRTTGVSPLHF. In nucleotides, the CDR3 is TGTGCCAGCCGTACGACAGGGGTTTCACCCCTCCACTTT.

The DNA of the CDR3 is TGTGCCAGCAGTTTCATTGTGACGGTGGGGACTGAACCCTACGAGCAGTACTTC. Translating it yields CASSFIVTVGTEPYEQYF. The chain uses TRBV27 and TRBJ2-7, with D maybe TRBD2 (6 bases). This CDR3 is 18 amino acids long. The germline V gene has CDR1 MNHEY and CDR2 SMNVEV (reference sequence). Trimming stripped 3 bases from V and 2 bases from J, with 23 bases between.

V is TRBV19 and J is TRBJ2-5, with TRBD1 matching over 9 bases. J lost 11 bases, V lost 5 bases, and 6 bases had no gene match. CDR1 LNHDA and CDR2 SQIVND come from the germline V gene (reference sequence). There are 12 residues in the CDR3. The CDR3 DNA reads as TGTGCCAGTAGTTCGGGACAGGGAGAGCAGTACTTC. It codes for CASSSGQGEQYF.

The V gene is TRBV19, the J gene TRBJ2-4; 9 nucleotides align to TRBD1. The CDR3 sequence is 16 residues long. Germline CDR1 reads LNHDA; CDR2 reads SQIVND (reference sequence). Trimming cost V 6 bases and J 0 bases; bases outside gene matches: 6. CDR3 residues: CASSRQGGIAKNIQYF. CDR3 nucleotide sequence: TGTGCCAGTAGCAGACAGGGGGGGATAGCCAAAAACATTCAGTACTTC.

This chain connects TRBV5-1 to TRBJ2-2; 8 nucleotides agree with TRBD1. V trimming: 4 bases; J trimming: 6 bases; junction bases outside the gene matches: 8. The CDR3 has 15 residues. The germline CDR1 and CDR2 sequences are SGHRS and YFSETQ. In DNA, the CDR3 is TGCGCCAGCAGCCCGGACAGGGTGGCAGCCGGGGAGCTGTTTTTT. Its protein is CASSPDRVAAGELFF.

The CDR3 loop reads CASSSYLFNRLTGYTF. In nucleotides, the CDR3 is TGTGCCAGCAGCTCCTACCTCTTTAACCGTTTAACCGGCTACACCTTC. This chain links TRBV7-9 with TRBJ1-2; no clear D. V was pared by 4 bases and J by 8 bases, with 23 bases between. The CDR3 contains 16 residues. Germline V gene data show CDR1 as SEHNR and CDR2 as FQNEAQ (reference sequence).

The J gene is TRBJ1-4, the V gene TRBV5-4, with TRBD1 matching over 7 bases. CDR3 length: 14 amino acids. Germline V gene data show CDR1 as SGHNT and CDR2 as YYREEE (reference sequence). The V gene end was trimmed by 1 base and the J gene end by 5 bases; junction bases not matched to a gene: 2. CDR3 region: CASSLPGQNEKLFF. The CDR3 bases are TGTGCCAGCAGCTTGCCGGGACAGAATGAAAAACTGTTTTTT.

This clone appeared a few times. The CDR3: CASSLSGTIMLGEQFF. Here the CDR3 DNA reads TGCGCCAGCAGCTTGTCTGGGACAATAATGCTAGGTGAGCAGTTCTTC. The chain uses TRBV5-1 and TRBJ2-1, with D possibly TRBD1 on 6 matching bases. Germline V gene lookup returns CDR1 SGHRS and CDR2 YFSETQ. The CDR3 totals 16 residues. V lost 1 base and J lost 9, with 20 bases in between.

V gene TRBV7-9 combines with J gene TRBJ2-7, with TRBD1 matching 9 bases. The CDR3 contains 15 residues. The germline V gene has CDR1 SEHNR and CDR2 FQNEAQ (reference sequence). Unmatched junction bases numbered 9, after V lost 6 bases and J lost 3 bases. For the CDR3, the DNA is TGTGCCAGCAGTGACCGGGACAGGGAGAGCTACGAGCAGTACTTC. This gives the protein CASSDRDRESYEQYF.

The chain combines TRBV4-3 with TRBJ1-1; 9 nucleotides match TRBD1. Germline CDR1 reads LGHNA; CDR2 reads YSLEER. The trim removed 3 bases at V and 11 bases at J, leaving 4 bases unmatched. The CDR3 length is 12 residues. DNA for the CDR3: TGCGCCAGCAGCCAGGGGACAGGGTTCGCTTTCTTT. Its protein product is CASSQGTGFAFF.

This chain connects TRBV7-3 to TRBJ2-7, with 8 bases matching TRBD2. This CDR3 spans 14 amino acids. The junction had 4 bases not matched to a gene; V was cut back by 5 bases and J by 1 base. Germline V gives CDR1 SGHTA, CDR2 FQGTGA. DNA of the CDR3: TGTGCCAGCAGCCCCACTAGCGGATCCTACGAGCAGTACTTC. It is translated as CASSPTSGSYEQYF.

The chain links TRBV2 to TRBJ2-3; a weak D match, TRBD2 (6 bases). V was shortened by 3 bases and J by 2 bases, with 9 bases between the two germline ends. Germline CDR1 is SNHLY and CDR2 is FYNNEI. CDR3 size: 14 residues. The CDR3 coding sequence is TGTGCCAGCAGTGACTTGGGACTCACAGATACGCAGTATTTT. Translated: CASSDLGLTDTQYF.

The rearrangement joins TRBV2 to TRBJ1-2, with D perhaps TRBD1 (6 bases). The CDR3 covers 11 residues. The V gene lost 10 bases and the J gene lost 8 bases, with 14 bases spanning the gap. Germline CDR1 is SNHLY and CDR2 is FYNNEI. The CDR3 nucleotides read TGTGCCATCATAGGGGGATCAGGCTACACCTTC. This translates into CAIIGGSGYTF.

This sequence joins TRBV7-9 and TRBJ2-3; TRBD2 aligns across 8 bases. The trim removed 5 bases at V and 14 bases at J, leaving 12 bases unmatched. This CDR3 is built from 13 residues. Germline CDR1 SEHNR, CDR2 FQNEAQ (reference sequence). The CDR3 is CASSPLTGTSMYF. CDR3 sequence (DNA): TGTGCCAGCAGCCCACTAACCGGGACTAGTATGTATTTT.

The chain combines TRBV14 with TRBJ1-2; a possible D gene is TRBD1 (6 bases). Trimming shortened V by 0 bases and J by 4 bases, and 18 bases separated the two germline ends. The germline CDR1 and CDR2 sequences are SGHDN and FVKESK. This CDR3 spans 17 amino acids. The CDR3 DNA is TGTGCCAGCAGCCAAGATAATGATGGACAGTCGTTCTATGGCTACACCTTC. Its protein is CASSQDNDGQSFYGYTF. The full variable domain, with the rest looked up from reference TRBV14 and TRBJ1-2, is EAGVTQFPSHSVIEKGQTVTLRCDPISGHDNLYWYRRVMGKEIKFLLHFVKESKQDESGMPNNRFLAERTGGTYSTLKVQPAELEDSGVYFCASSQDNDGQSFYGYTFGSGTRLTVV.

This clone was found a few times. V gene TRBV2 combines with J gene TRBJ1-4, with no clear D. Germline CDR1 SNHLY, CDR2 FYNNEI. This CDR3 region has 13 residues. Trimming took off 1 base at V and 11 bases at J, with 11 bases between the two ends. The CDR3 is CASSEGLMKKLFF. The CDR3 DNA sequence: TGTGCCAGCAGTGAAGGACTGATGAAGAAACTGTTTTTT.

This clone occurred a few times. J is TRBJ2-7 and V is TRBV2; 10 bases map to TRBD2. V was clipped by 9 bases and J by 4 bases; unmatched bases: 6. This CDR3 contains 13 residues. Germline values: CDR1 SNHLY, CDR2 FYNNEI. CDR3 loop: CARGPSGSYEQYF. In DNA, the CDR3 is TGTGCCAGAGGACCTAGCGGGAGTTACGAGCAGTACTTC.

The chain recombines TRBV29-1 with TRBJ2-1, with TRBD1 identical over 7 bases. From germline, CDR1 is SQVTM and CDR2 ANQGSEA. The CDR3 length is 13 residues. The junction had 6 bases not matched to a gene; V was cut back by 6 bases and J by 4 bases. The CDR3: CSVRDRKYNEQFF. CDR3 nucleotides: TGCAGCGTCCGGGACAGAAAATACAATGAGCAGTTCTTC.

The chain links TRBV19 to TRBJ1-4; D uncertain. CDR1 and CDR2 (germline): LNHDA, SQIVND (reference sequence). The V gene lost 5 bases and the J gene lost 12 bases, with 16 bases spanning the gap. CDR3 length: 13 residues. The CDR3 DNA reads as TGTGCCAGTAGTCCAGGTCATACGGTGGAACTGTTTTTT. This codes for CASSPGHTVELFF.